Each of the 4 T cell receptor beta chains below was sequenced from the same sample in a study of response to subunit inactivated influenza vaccine. TCRdb used MiXCR to reprocess the RT-PCR reads, holding one entry per CDR3 protein. The sample records 500,000 to 600,000 distinct CDR3 sequences, approximately 15% being singletons. This specimen consisted of PBMCs from blood, obtained approximately 12 days after vaccination. The receptors were gathered from a man aged 50 to 60 who received an inactivated influenza vaccine.

This chain joins TRBV5-1 and TRBJ2-7, with 10 bases identical to TRBD2. V was clipped by 0 bases and J by 7 bases; unmatched bases: 7. This CDR3 is 15 amino acids long. In germline, CDR1 is SGHRS, CDR2 YFSETQ. For the CDR3, the DNA is TGCGCCAGCAGCTTGGTACTAGCGGGGTCTACAGAGCAGTACTTC. Its translation is CASSLVLAGSTEQYF.

The chain recombines TRBV29-1 with TRBJ2-1, with D perhaps assigned TRBD1 or TRBD2 (5 bases each). V was cut by 7 bases and J by 5 bases, with 18 bases left in between. The length of the CDR3 is 14 residues. Germline V gives CDR1 SQVTM, CDR2 ANQGSEA. The CDR3 region is CSAVGAGNDNEQFF. The CDR3 coding sequence is TGCAGCGCTGTCGGGGCAGGGAACGACAATGAGCAGTTCTTC.

CDR3 coding DNA: TGTGCCAGCAGTTACGGGGGGGGGAATGAGCAGTTCTTC. It codes for CASSYGGGNEQFF. The chain recombines TRBV6-2 or TRBV6-3 with TRBJ2-1; 7 nucleotides line up with TRBD2. The germline V gene encodes CDR1 MNHEY and CDR2 SVGEGT. The J segment lost 7 bases and the V segment lost 2 bases, leaving 2 bases of the junction unmatched. This CDR3 spans 13 amino acids.

The chain links TRBV3-1 to TRBJ2-7; possible D gene TRBD2, 5 bases. The CDR3 length is 17 residues. Germline CDR1 LGHDT, CDR2 YNNKEL (reference sequence). Trimming stripped 2 bases from V and 4 bases from J, with 21 bases between. The CDR3 nucleotides are TGTGCCAGCAGCCAAATCTCTGGTCTAGCAATTTCGTACGAGCAGTACTTC. This encodes CASSQISGLAISYEQYF.